The rows below give T cell receptor beta chains drawn from one sample of a study of T-cell memory formation after mild COVID-19. TCRdb reanalysed the 5' RACE reads using MiXCR and keeps one entry per CDR3 protein. Seen here are approximately 480,000 distinct CDR3 sequences, roughly 20% observed once, and the top ten hold more than 9%. The sequenced sample was PBMCs or a T cell subset sorted from them (not recorded which). These receptors were obtained from an adult woman who had mild COVID-19 (a few samples of this study predate the infection). Cell type and time point are not known. CDR3s include the opening cysteine and the closing phenylalanine or tryptophan. The D gene is left open where the match is weak. Rows give clone size only sometimes, using once, few, many, or a class for an expanded clone.

>TRBV9|TRBJ1-1|-|-
TGTGACAGCAGCGTAAAGGAGGGTACTGAAGCTTTCTTT
CDSSVKEGTEAFF
>TRBV6-2/TRBV6-3|TRBJ2-7|once|-
TGTGCCAGCAGTTTTAACGACCTCTACGAGCAGTACTTC
CASSFNDLYEQYF
>TRBV29-1|TRBJ2-7|few|TRBD2
TGCAGCGTTGGAGGACTAGCGGGAGTAAGGTACGAGCAGTACTTC
CSVGGLAGVRYEQYF
>TRBV5-6|TRBJ2-1|-|-
TGTGCCAGCAACCGAAGGGCCTTAGAGCAGTTCTTC
CASNRRALEQFF
>TRBV27|TRBJ2-7|few|-
TGTGCCAGCAGTCAGAGGACAGCTACGGCCTACGAGCAGTACTTC
CASSQRTATAYEQYF
>TRBV6-4|TRBJ2-3|-|-
TGTGCCAGCAGTGAGGGAGGCACCCCCACAGATACGCAGTATTTT
CASSEGGTPTDTQYF
>TRBV20-1|TRBJ2-5|-|-
TGCAGTGCTGTACAGGGCGGTCTTAAGGAGACCCAGTACTTC
CSAVQGGLKETQYF
>TRBV3-1|TRBJ1-6|-|-
TGTGCCAGCACTCCATGGCAGAGCTCCTATAATTCACCCCTCCACTTT
CASTPWQSSYNSPLHF
>TRBV13|TRBJ2-7|few|-
TGTGCCAGCAGCTTCGGGAGCAACAACGAGCAGTACTTC
CASSFGSNNEQYF
>TRBV5-1|TRBJ2-7|few|-
TGCGCCAGCAGCGCTGGAGGGCCCTACGAGCAGTACTTC
CASSAGGPYEQYF